A selection of T cell receptor beta chains follows, all from one sample in a study of T cells after yellow fever vaccination. MiXCR, run by TCRdb on the 5' RACE reads, gives a single entry per CDR3 protein. The repertoire holds over 20,000 distinct CDR3 sequences, with approximately 5% as singletons. This specimen was PBMCs, either bulk or a sorted T-cell subset (CD4+, CD8+, memory, or dextramer-sorted; not recorded which), taken 15 days after the yellow fever booster vaccination. Source of these receptors: a man between 25 and 39 years old who received the YFV17D yellow fever vaccine. Both conserved end residues are part of each CDR3. Each record gives: D gene, clone size, V gene, J gene, CDR3 DNA, CDR3 protein. A D gene is named only where the DNA matches it firmly. Clone size appears in some rows only: once, few, many, or a class for an expanded clone.

D gene: TRBD2; clone size: large; V gene: TRBV14; J gene: TRBJ2-7; CDR3 DNA: TGTGCCAGCAGCCGGGACTACCCCTCCTACGAGCAGTACTTC; CDR3 protein: CASSRDYPSYEQYF
D gene: -; clone size: many; V gene: TRBV28; J gene: TRBJ1-5; CDR3 DNA: TGTGCCAGCAGTTCCAGGGGTCAGCCCCAGCATTTT; CDR3 protein: CASSSRGQPQHF
D gene: TRBD1; clone size: many; V gene: TRBV28; J gene: TRBJ2-3; CDR3 DNA: TGTGCCAGCAGCCCGGACAGGGTCACAGATACGCAGTATTTT; CDR3 protein: CASSPDRVTDTQYF
D gene: -; clone size: many; V gene: TRBV5-6; J gene: TRBJ2-3; CDR3 DNA: TGTGCCAGCAGCTTGGCCGTGAGGCCGAGCACAGATACGCAGTATTTT; CDR3 protein: CASSLAVRPSTDTQYF
D gene: -; clone size: many; V gene: TRBV18; J gene: TRBJ1-1; CDR3 DNA: TGTGCCAGCTCACCGGGCGCCGGGAACGCTGAAGCTTTCTTT; CDR3 protein: CASSPGAGNAEAFF
D gene: -; clone size: many; V gene: TRBV20-1; J gene: TRBJ1-2; CDR3 DNA: TGCAGTGCTACTCAAAGATCCAGCCGAGGACATGGCTACACCTTC; CDR3 protein: CSATQRSSRGHGYTF
D gene: -; clone size: many; V gene: TRBV7-9; J gene: TRBJ2-7; CDR3 DNA: TGTGCCAGCAGCTCGGACCTGAACTACGAGCAGTACTTC; CDR3 protein: CASSSDLNYEQYF
D gene: TRBD1; clone size: many; V gene: TRBV4-3; J gene: TRBJ2-7; CDR3 DNA: TGCGCCAGCAGCCAAGGGGGCAGGGGGCAGGGAGACGAGCAGTACTTC; CDR3 protein: CASSQGGRGQGDEQYF
D gene: -; clone size: many; V gene: TRBV11-2; J gene: TRBJ2-1; CDR3 DNA: TGTGCCAGCACCCCTACCGCCAGCTCCTACAATGAGCAGTTCTTC; CDR3 protein: CASTPTASSYNEQFF
D gene: -; clone size: many; V gene: TRBV5-4; J gene: TRBJ2-7; CDR3 DNA: TGTGCCAGCAGCCCGGGGACGGCCAAACCCTACGAGCAGTACTTC; CDR3 protein: CASSPGTAKPYEQYF
D gene: -; clone size: many; V gene: TRBV6-1; J gene: TRBJ1-1; CDR3 DNA: TGTGCCAGCACTCCTTCCCACACTCCTGAAGCTTTCTTT; CDR3 protein: CASTPSHTPEAFF
D gene: -; clone size: many; V gene: TRBV27; J gene: TRBJ1-2; CDR3 DNA: TGTGCCAGCAGTTTAAACAGACTAAACTATGGCTACACCTTC; CDR3 protein: CASSLNRLNYGYTF
D gene: TRBD1; clone size: many; V gene: TRBV7-2; J gene: TRBJ1-2; CDR3 DNA: TGTGCCAGCAGCTTAGGAGGGGGCACCTATGGCTACACCTTC; CDR3 protein: CASSLGGGTYGYTF
D gene: -; clone size: many; V gene: TRBV29-1; J gene: TRBJ2-1; CDR3 DNA: TGCAGCGTTCAAAATGACAGTTACAATGAGCAGTTCTTC; CDR3 protein: CSVQNDSYNEQFF
D gene: TRBD2; clone size: -; V gene: TRBV5-6; J gene: TRBJ2-7; CDR3 DNA: TGTGCCAGCAGCTATCTAGCGGGAGGCCCCTACGAGCAGTACTTC; CDR3 protein: CASSYLAGGPYEQYF
D gene: TRBD2; clone size: many; V gene: TRBV7-9; J gene: TRBJ2-7; CDR3 DNA: TGTGCCAGCAGCTTAGCGCTCGGGGGGGAACTCCACGAGCAGTACTTC; CDR3 protein: CASSLALGGELHEQYF
D gene: -; clone size: many; V gene: TRBV6-5; J gene: TRBJ2-1; CDR3 DNA: TGTGCCAGCCAAGTGGAGGGGCTCGGGGAGAATGAGCAGTTCTTC; CDR3 protein: CASQVEGLGENEQFF
D gene: TRBD1; clone size: many; V gene: TRBV12-3/TRBV12-4; J gene: TRBJ1-1; CDR3 DNA: TGTGCCAGCAGTCCCTCGGACAGGGATGCTGAAGCTTTCTTT; CDR3 protein: CASSPSDRDAEAFF
D gene: -; clone size: medium-sized; V gene: TRBV5-6; J gene: TRBJ2-2; CDR3 DNA: TGTGCCAGCAGCCTTGATGCAGCCGAGGCCACCGGGGAGCTGTTTTTT; CDR3 protein: CASSLDAAEATGELFF
D gene: -; clone size: many; V gene: TRBV4-2; J gene: TRBJ2-1; CDR3 DNA: TGTGCCAGCAGCCAAGATTCAACCCCCTCCTACAATGAGCAGTTCTTC; CDR3 protein: CASSQDSTPSYNEQFF
D gene: -; clone size: many; V gene: TRBV4-3; J gene: TRBJ1-2; CDR3 DNA: TGCGCCAGCAGCCAAGACAGGGGAGGAGGGGGGGGCTACACCTTC; CDR3 protein: CASSQDRGGGGGYTF
D gene: TRBD1; clone size: many; V gene: TRBV20-1; J gene: TRBJ2-1; CDR3 DNA: TGCAGTGCTAGAACTTGGGACAGGACCCGGACCTACAATGAGCAGTTCTTC; CDR3 protein: CSARTWDRTRTYNEQFF
D gene: -; clone size: many; V gene: TRBV6-1; J gene: TRBJ2-7; CDR3 DNA: TGTGCCAGCAGACCCTCGCGGGGTTCCTACGAGCAGTACTTC; CDR3 protein: CASRPSRGSYEQYF
D gene: -; clone size: many; V gene: TRBV20-1; J gene: TRBJ2-2; CDR3 DNA: TGCAGTGCTAGGGGGCTAGCTCCCGGGGAGCTGTTTTTT; CDR3 protein: CSARGLAPGELFF
D gene: -; clone size: many; V gene: TRBV7-2; J gene: TRBJ2-3; CDR3 DNA: TGTGCCAGCAGCTTAGCGATGCGAACGCAGTATTTT; CDR3 protein: CASSLAMRTQYF
D gene: -; clone size: -; V gene: TRBV10-3; J gene: TRBJ2-5; CDR3 DNA: TGTGCCATCGGGGGACTCGATCTTGAGACCCAGTACTTC; CDR3 protein: CAIGGLDLETQYF
D gene: -; clone size: many; V gene: TRBV20-1; J gene: TRBJ2-3; CDR3 DNA: TGCAGTGCCAGGGGCGGAGTAGTGGATACGCAGTATTTT; CDR3 protein: CSARGGVVDTQYF
D gene: -; clone size: many; V gene: TRBV6-5; J gene: TRBJ2-7; CDR3 DNA: TGTGCCAGCAGTTACTCGAGGGTCAGGGTCGACGAGCAGTACTTC; CDR3 protein: CASSYSRVRVDEQYF
D gene: -; clone size: many; V gene: TRBV11-2; J gene: TRBJ2-7; CDR3 DNA: TGTGCCAGCAGCTTAGCCCATAAGTACGAGCAGTACTTC; CDR3 protein: CASSLAHKYEQYF
D gene: TRBD1; clone size: many; V gene: TRBV7-2; J gene: TRBJ2-2; CDR3 DNA: TGTGCCAGCAGCCACGGGACAGGATTCGGCACCGGGGAGCTGTTTTTT; CDR3 protein: CASSHGTGFGTGELFF
D gene: TRBD2; clone size: many; V gene: TRBV20-1; J gene: TRBJ2-3; CDR3 DNA: TGCAGTGCTAACTCCGGGACTAGCGGGTCCCTTAATACGCAGTATTTT; CDR3 protein: CSANSGTSGSLNTQYF